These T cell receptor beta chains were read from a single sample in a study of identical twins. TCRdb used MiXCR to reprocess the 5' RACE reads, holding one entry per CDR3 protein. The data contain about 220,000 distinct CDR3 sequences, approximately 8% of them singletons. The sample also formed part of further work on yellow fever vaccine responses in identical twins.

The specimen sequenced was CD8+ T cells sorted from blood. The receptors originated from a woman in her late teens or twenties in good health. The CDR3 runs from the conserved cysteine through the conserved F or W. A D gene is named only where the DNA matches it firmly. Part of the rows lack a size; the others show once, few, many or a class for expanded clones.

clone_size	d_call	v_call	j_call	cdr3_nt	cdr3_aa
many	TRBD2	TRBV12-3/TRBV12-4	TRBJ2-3	TGTGCCAGCAGTTTAGGTACTAGCGGGGTCACAGATACGCAGTATTTT	CASSLGTSGVTDTQYF
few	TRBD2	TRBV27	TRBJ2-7	TGTGCCAGCAGCCTGGGCGGGAGGACCTACGAGCAGTACTTC	CASSLGGRTYEQYF
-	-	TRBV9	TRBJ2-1	TGTGCCAGCAGCAACACACAGGGAGCATCCTACAATGAGCAGTTCTTC	CASSNTQGASYNEQFF
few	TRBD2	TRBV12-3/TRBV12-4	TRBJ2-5	TGTGCCAGCAGGCCCAGCGGGGGTTTGGCAGAGACCCAGTACTTC	CASRPSGGLAETQYF
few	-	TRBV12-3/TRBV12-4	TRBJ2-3	TGTGCCAGCAGTTCCAGGGTAGTCTCCACTAGCACAGATACGCAGTATTTT	CASSSRVVSTSTDTQYF
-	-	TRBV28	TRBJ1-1	TGTGCCAGCAGTCCTGTACACCAGCCAAACACTGAAGCTTTCTTT	CASSPVHQPNTEAFF
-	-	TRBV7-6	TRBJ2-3	TGTGCCAGCAGCTTACGAGGGTTGAGCACAGATACGCAGTATTTT	CASSLRGLSTDTQYF
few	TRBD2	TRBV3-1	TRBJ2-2	TGTGCCAGCAGCCAAGATCTTCCGGAGCGGGAGAGCACCGGGGAGCTGTTTTTT	CASSQDLPERESTGELFF
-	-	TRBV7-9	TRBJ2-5	TGTGCCAGCAGCTTAGTGTCGGGAGAGGAGACCCAGTACTTC	CASSLVSGEETQYF
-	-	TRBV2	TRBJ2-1	TGTGCCAGCAGGGGCTCGTTAAATGAGCAGTTCTTC	CASRGSLNEQFF
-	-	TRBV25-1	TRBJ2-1	TGTGCCAGCGCGCCGGACGGACAAACATACAATGAGCAGTTCTTC	CASAPDGQTYNEQFF
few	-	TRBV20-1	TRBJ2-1	TGCAGTGCGAGAGGTGGCGCTTCCTACAATGAGCAGTTCTTC	CSARGGASYNEQFF
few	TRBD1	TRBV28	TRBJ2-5	TGTGCCAGCAGTTTCTCGGACAGGAGTGTTCAAGAGACCCAGTACTTC	CASSFSDRSVQETQYF
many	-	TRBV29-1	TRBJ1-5	TGCAGCGTGGGAGGTTTGAGCGAGGGTCAGCCCCAGCATTTT	CSVGGLSEGQPQHF
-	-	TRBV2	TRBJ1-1	TGTGCCAGCAGTGAAAGGGGAACGAACACTGAAGCTTTCTTT	CASSERGTNTEAFF
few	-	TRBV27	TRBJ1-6	TGTGCCAGCAAGGGCTCCTATAATTCACCCCTCCACTTT	CASKGSYNSPLHF
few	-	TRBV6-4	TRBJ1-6	TGTGCCAGCAGTCCAGAGGGAGAGAATTCACCCCTCCACTTT	CASSPEGENSPLHF
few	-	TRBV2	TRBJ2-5	TGTGCCAGCAGTGCCTCTCTAGCCCCACAAGAGACCCAGTACTTC	CASSASLAPQETQYF
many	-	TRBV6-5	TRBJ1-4	TGTGCCAGCAGTTACGTTGGAGGGGAAGAAAAACTGTTTTTT	CASSYVGGEEKLFF
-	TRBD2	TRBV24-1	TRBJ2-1	TGTGCCACCAGTGAACTAGCGGGGGACGATGAGCAGTTCTTC	CATSELAGDDEQFF
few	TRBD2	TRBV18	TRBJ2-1	TGTGCCAGCTCACCACCCAAGACTAGCGACAATGAGCAGTTCTTC	CASSPPKTSDNEQFF
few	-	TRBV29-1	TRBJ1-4	TGCAGCGTGACTAGGGCGGGGTTGGATGAAAAACTGTTTTTT	CSVTRAGLDEKLFF
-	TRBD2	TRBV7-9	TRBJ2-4	TGTGCCAGCAGCCCCGTCGGGGGGGCGGTGAACATTCAGTACTTC	CASSPVGGAVNIQYF